One and the same sample provided the 26 T cell receptor beta chains below, sequenced in a study of shared clonotypes between healthy human individuals. Using immunoSEQ multiplex PCR, the repertoire was profiled, and TCRdb retains in-frame clones only, with some absent. The profile shows roughly 890,000 clones, nearly 95% of them singletons. The naive CD8 population came from CD45RO-negative cells selected for CCR7, without terminally differentiated effector memory CD45RA+ cells. Sequencing was carried out using naive CD8+ T cells sorted from blood. The receptors were sampled from a man under 40 in good health.

This chain links TRBV7-3 with TRBJ2-2; weak D call: TRBD2 (5 bases). Germline CDR1 SGHTA, CDR2 FQGTGA. With 2 bases removed from V and 6 bases from J, the gap between germline ends came to 13 bases. The CDR3 sequence is 15 residues long. The CDR3 here is CASSLGLINPGELFF. The DNA for the CDR3 is TGTGCCAGCAGCTTAGGACTTATAAACCCCGGGGAGCTGTTTTTT.

The chain is built from TRBV28 and TRBJ2-4, with D possibly TRBD1 on 6 matching bases. The germline V and J ends were trimmed by 10 bases and 10 bases, with 11 bases remaining between them. This CDR3 spans 10 amino acids. Germline V gene lookup returns CDR1 MDHEN and CDR2 SYDVKM. Here the CDR3 DNA reads TGTGCCACCGGCAGGGGAATTCAGTACTTC. Protein sequence: CATGRGIQYF.

The gene calls are TRBV6-6 and TRBJ1-4; D remains unclear. Per the germline V gene, CDR1 is MNHNY and CDR2 is SVGAGI (reference sequence). Between the trimmed V and J ends, which lost 7 bases and 8 bases, there was a span of 14 bases. The CDR3 covers 13 residues. In DNA form, the CDR3 reads TGTGCCAGCACCCAGACCGGCAGCGAAAAACTGTTTTTT. Translated: CASTQTGSEKLFF.

In this sample, this clone turned up once. V and J are TRBV6-4 and TRBJ2-1, with a tentative D call TRBD2 (6 bases). From germline, CDR1 is MRHNA and CDR2 SNTAGT. Deletions cut 5 bases from V and 4 bases from J, with 18 bases between. This CDR3 has 16 residues. CDR3 sequence: CASSRRGTAGYNEQFF. CDR3 in DNA: TGTGCCAGCAGTCGGAGGGGAACGGCAGGTTACAATGAGCAGTTCTTC.

V usage is TRBV27 and J usage is TRBJ2-3; TRBD1 matches at 8 bases. The CDR3 is made up of 17 amino acids. V lost 4 bases to trimming and J lost 1 base; unmatched junction nucleotides: 10. Germline V gene sequence: CDR1 MNHEY, CDR2 SMNVEV (reference sequence). CDR3 amino acids: CASSSIKDREGTDTQYF. CDR3 nucleotides: TGTGCCAGCAGTTCTATCAAGGACAGGGAGGGCACAGATACGCAGTATTTT.

This chain connects TRBV7-9 to TRBJ2-1; 10 positions agree with TRBD2. Germline CDR1 reads SEHNR; CDR2 reads FQNEAQ (reference sequence). CDR3 length: 17 residues. J was trimmed by 6 bases and V by 1 base; bases with no gene match: 9. CDR3 nucleotide sequence: TGTGCCAGCAGCTTAGAATGGTCTAGCGGGAGAATCAATGAGCAGTTCTTC. It codes for CASSLEWSSGRINEQFF.

A single count supports this clone. The chain is built from TRBV29-1 and TRBJ2-7, with D possibly TRBD1 on 6 matching bases. The CDR3 length is 13 residues. Trimming stripped 5 bases from V and 4 bases from J, with 15 bases between. Germline V CDR1 and CDR2: SQVTM, ANQGSEA. CDR3 sequence: CSVRNEQGYEQYF. The CDR3 coding sequence is TGCAGCGTTCGTAATGAACAGGGATACGAGCAGTACTTC.

The gene calls are TRBV10-3 and TRBJ1-1; no firm D call. V lost 2 bases, J lost 4 bases, and 8 bases lay in between. The CDR3 contains 13 residues. CDR1 and CDR2 (germline): ENHRY, SYGVKD. This chain's CDR3 is CAISEPAGTEAFF. In nucleotides, the CDR3 is TGTGCCATCAGTGAGCCCGCAGGCACTGAAGCTTTCTTT.

This clone was seen just once. The gene calls are TRBV19 and TRBJ2-1, with TRBD2 identical over 7 bases. V dropped 1 base and J dropped 8; count of bases not matched to a gene: 14. Germline CDR1 and CDR2: LNHDA and SQIVND (reference sequence). The CDR3 extends over 17 amino acids. CDR3 sequence (DNA): TGTGCCAGTAGTATAGCTGGGCGGGAGAGGCTCGGCGATGAGCAGTTCTTC. Protein sequence: CASSIAGRERLGDEQFF.

This chain links TRBV5-6 with TRBJ2-5; the match to TRBD1 covers 7 bases. The ends lost 4 bases at V and 9 bases at J; junction bases unmatched: 9. The germline V gene encodes CDR1 SGHDT and CDR2 YYEEEE. This CDR3 contains 13 residues. CDR3: CASSVGTAGAQYF. The CDR3 DNA follows: TGTGCCAGCAGCGTGGGGACAGCCGGTGCCCAGTACTTC.

This clone was found once. The chain recombines TRBV7-9 with TRBJ2-4, with 7 positions matching TRBD1. Unmatched junction bases numbered 1, after V lost 7 bases and J lost 4 bases. The CDR3 has 12 amino acids. CDR1 SEHNR and CDR2 FQNEAQ come from the germline V gene (reference sequence). CDR3 region: CASKGAKNIQYF. The CDR3 coding sequence is TGTGCCAGCAAGGGGGCAAAAAACATTCAGTACTTC.

The chain carries TRBV28 and TRBJ2-3; D perhaps matches TRBD1 (6 bases). V was pared by 2 bases and J by 2 bases, with 14 bases between. Germline-derived CDR1 and CDR2 are MDHEN and SYDVKM. The CDR3 covers 16 residues. The CDR3 DNA follows: TGTGCCAGCAGTTTAGTCTTGGGGGACAACACAGATACGCAGTATTTT. Translating it yields CASSLVLGDNTDTQYF.

CDR3 nucleotides: TGTGCCAGCAGTGGACTAAGAACGGAATCTGGGGCCAACGTCCTGACTTTC. This codes for CASSGLRTESGANVLTF. The rearrangement joins TRBV25-1 to TRBJ2-6; perhaps TRBD2 as D (5 bases). V dropped 4 bases and J dropped 1 base, with 14 bases sitting between them. From germline, CDR1 is MGHDK and CDR2 SYGVNS. The CDR3 covers 17 residues.

This clone has more than one count but fewer than ten. The chain links TRBV15 to TRBJ2-5; D might be TRBD1 (6 bases). Germline V CDR1 and CDR2: LNHNV, YYDKDF (reference sequence). V was cut by 0 bases and J by 5 bases, with 25 bases left in between. This CDR3 spans 19 amino acids. The CDR3 DNA reads as TGTGCCACCAGCAGAGATAGTCTCGCTTCAGACAGGCAGGTGGAGACCCAGTACTTC. Protein product: CATSRDSLASDRQVETQYF.

The CDR3, as DNA: TGTGCCAGCAGTGAACGCCGGGACTCCGGGTGGGAGACCCAGTACTTC. Translated, it gives CASSERRDSGWETQYF. V is TRBV6-1 and J is TRBJ2-5, with a possible D match to TRBD2 (6 bases). CDR1 is MNHNS and CDR2 is SASEGT in the germline V gene. V gave up 2 bases and J gave up 5 bases, with 18 bases separating them. This CDR3 is built from 16 residues.

This clone appeared once. The V gene is TRBV7-9, the J gene TRBJ2-1; 7 bases agree with TRBD2. There are 14 residues in the CDR3. Germline values: CDR1 SEHNR, CDR2 FQNEAQ (reference sequence). Germline trimming cut 1 base from V and 7 bases from J; bases unmatched to any gene: 4. The CDR3 region is CASSLGLRGNEQFF. For the CDR3, the DNA is TGTGCCAGCAGCTTAGGGTTGCGGGGGAATGAGCAGTTCTTC.

This clone came up once. V gene TRBV28 combines with J gene TRBJ1-4; 11 nucleotides match TRBD1. V was pared by 4 bases and J by 10 bases, with 8 bases of the junction left unmatched. The CDR3 loop spans 15 amino acids. Germline lookup yields CDR1 MDHEN and CDR2 SYDVKM. CDR3: CASSWSRDRGGKLFF. For the CDR3, the DNA is TGTGCCAGCAGTTGGTCCCGGGACAGGGGGGGAAAACTGTTTTTT.

The chain uses TRBV7-9 and TRBJ2-2, with D possibly TRBD2 on 5 matching bases. Germline assignment: CDR1 SEHNR and CDR2 FQNEAQ (reference sequence). The ends were cut back, 8 bases at V and 1 base at J, with 8 bases in the middle. This CDR3 spans 13 amino acids. The CDR3 sequence is CASSSLNTGELFF. The CDR3 DNA follows: TGTGCCAGCTCTAGCTTGAACACCGGGGAGCTGTTTTTT.

The rearrangement joins TRBV6-6 to TRBJ2-7; no reliable D call. The CDR3 is made up of 13 amino acids. Deletions cut 5 bases from V and 2 bases from J, with 10 bases between. Germline V gene lookup returns CDR1 MNHNY and CDR2 SVGAGI (reference sequence). Written as DNA, the CDR3 is TGTGCCAGCAGTGTCGGGTATACCTACGAGCAGTACTTC. Its protein is CASSVGYTYEQYF.

The chain uses TRBV29-1 and TRBJ2-7; D may be TRBD1 (7 bases). The CDR3 covers 15 residues. Germline CDR1 is SQVTM and CDR2 is ANQGSEA. With 0 bases removed from V and 2 bases from J, the gap between germline ends came to 14 bases. This chain's CDR3 is CSVEEARGETYEQYF. CDR3 coding DNA: TGCAGCGTTGAAGAGGCCAGGGGGGAAACCTACGAGCAGTACTTC.

The chain employs TRBV27 and TRBJ2-7, with 9 nucleotides matching TRBD1. The V gene's germline CDR1 is MNHEY and CDR2 SMNVEV (reference sequence). Losses at the gene ends were 6 bases for V and 7 bases for J; bases not matched to a gene: 10. The CDR3 has 14 residues. CDR3 DNA: TGTGCCAGCAGGGGGACAGGGAGGGTTCGGGAGCAGTACTTC. This codes for CASRGTGRVREQYF.

This clone was detected only once. The rearrangement links TRBV5-1 to TRBJ2-7; D gene ambiguous. Germline CDR1 SGHRS, CDR2 YFSETQ. Deletions cut 4 bases from V and 3 bases from J, with 17 bases between. There are 15 residues in the CDR3. The CDR3 region is CASSVIRLTYYEQYF. CDR3 bases: TGCGCCAGCAGCGTCATAAGGTTAACGTACTACGAGCAGTACTTC.

The CDR3 DNA is TGTGCCAGCGGTGGTCGCCTCGGGCAGTACTTC. Amino acids: CASGGRLGQYF. This sequence joins TRBV9 and TRBJ2-7; D unresolved. The V gene's germline CDR1 is SGDLS and CDR2 YYNGEE. V dropped 7 bases and J dropped 9 bases, with 14 bases sitting between them. This CDR3 spans 11 amino acids.

This clone was counted once. This rearrangement joins TRBV19 to TRBJ2-7, with D tentatively TRBD1 (5 bases). CDR3 size: 13 residues. The V gene lost 8 bases and the J gene lost 2 bases, with 13 bases spanning the gap. Looked up from germline, CDR1 is LNHDA and CDR2 is SQIVND (reference sequence). This chain's CDR3 is CASGASVTYEQYF. The CDR3 nucleotides are TGTGCCAGTGGGGCTAGTGTTACCTACGAGCAGTACTTC.

The chain uses TRBV27 and TRBJ2-1; 7 positions agree with TRBD1. CDR3 length: 15 amino acids. The junction had 2 bases not matched to a gene; V was cut back by 3 bases and J by 0 bases. Germline V lookup: CDR1 MNHEY, CDR2 SMNVEV (reference sequence). The CDR3 nucleotides are TGTGCCAGCAGTTTCGACAGGGCCTCCTACAATGAGCAGTTCTTC. Protein sequence: CASSFDRASYNEQFF.

V usage is TRBV7-9 and J usage is TRBJ2-3, with TRBD1 matching 12 bases. This CDR3 comprises 16 residues. V lost 0 bases to trimming and J lost 4 bases; unmatched junction nucleotides: 2. CDR1 and CDR2 from the germline V gene are SEHNR and FQNEAQ (reference sequence). CDR3 in DNA: TGTGCCAGCAGCTTAGCAGGGGACAGGGGGCCAGATACGCAGTATTTT. It is translated as CASSLAGDRGPDTQYF.